This TCR beta chain was obtained from a study of cytomegalovirus exposure and HLA in healthy donors. Study information: The Caucasian-associated ancestry cluster contained 75% to 85% of the approximately 400 genotyped donors. Notes on the study in general: CMV serostatus was the sole immune exposure data available. For most TCR sequences rarity was the rule, although some public TCRs occurred in many donors.

This CDR3 contains 15 residues. Germline CDR1 is MGHRA and CDR2 is YSYEKL. Trimming at V came to 1 base and at J to 0 bases, leaving 1 base not matched to a gene. PCR employed 60 Vbeta and 13 Jbeta primers. Sequencing used immunoSEQ multiplex PCR; TCRdb keeps in-frame clones, though not all of them. The table lists under 150,000 clones, 75% to 90% of them singletons. Points on this clone: The target antigen is unknown.

The chain recombines TRBV4-1 with TRBJ2-3; 7 bases line up with TRBD1. This TCR was recovered from a woman in her thirties or forties in good health and CMV-seropositive. The sequencing input was PBMCs. The DNA of the CDR3 is TGCGCCAGCAGCCAAGCAGGGGGAAGCACAGATACGCAGTATTTT. This sequence encodes CASSQAGGSTDTQYF.